This is a list of T cell receptor beta chains from one sample in a study of shared clonotypes between healthy human individuals. Sequencing used immunoSEQ multiplex PCR; TCRdb keeps in-frame clones, though not all of them. Among roughly 500,000 clones listed, around 78% were seen once. Sequencing was carried out using PBMCs. Receptors originate from a middle-aged woman in good health. Some clones in this sample may be carry-over from other donors' samples. Each CDR3 is given with its conserved first and last residue. D genes are given only for firm matches. Expanded clones are given a class, and other clones once, few, many or no size at all.

len,v_gene,abundance,d_gene,j_gene,CDR3nt,CDR3aa
18,TRBV4-1,few,-,TRBJ2-7,TGCGCCAGCAGCCAAGGAGGGGTCCACGGGCGGGTCGGCTACGAGCAGTACTTC,CASSQGGVHGRVGYEQYF
19,TRBV9,-,TRBD2,TRBJ2-1,TGTGCCAGCAGCGAGGGACTAGCGGGAGGAGCGAGGTCCTACAATGAGCAGTTCTTC,CASSEGLAGGARSYNEQFF
12,TRBV7-2,-,-,TRBJ2-5,TGTGCCAGCAGCCTTAGGGCTGAGACCCAGTACTTC,CASSLRAETQYF
12,TRBV9,few,-,TRBJ2-7,TGTGCCAGCAGCCTCCAAGGGGGGGAGCAGTACTTC,CASSLQGGEQYF
11,TRBV6-9,once,TRBD1,TRBJ1-2,TGTGCCGGACGGACAGGGTTTGGCTACACCTTC,CAGRTGFGYTF
14,TRBV19,-,TRBD1,TRBJ1-6,TGTGCCAGTAGCTCCGGACAGGGTGTGTCACCCCTCCACTTT,CASSSGQGVSPLHF
15,TRBV27,once,-,TRBJ1-2,TGTGCCAGCAGTTTATCTGCCAGGGTAAACTATGGCTACACCTTC,CASSLSARVNYGYTF
13,TRBV7-3,-,-,TRBJ2-5,TGTGCCAGCAGCTTATCTTCGGGGGAGACCCAGTACTTC,CASSLSSGETQYF
16,TRBV15,-,-,TRBJ2-5,TGTGCCACCAGCAGAGACCTTGGAGGGGGCGGTGAGACCCAGTACTTC,CATSRDLGGGGETQYF
15,TRBV11-2,-,-,TRBJ2-7,TGTGCCAGCAGCCCAAGGTCTCCAGGAAGTTACGAGCAGTACTTC,CASSPRSPGSYEQYF
14,TRBV6-1,many,-,TRBJ2-7,TGTGCCAGCAGTGACAAGGGGTCCCCCTCCGAGCAGTACTTC,CASSDKGSPSEQYF
16,TRBV25-1,-,-,TRBJ2-1,TGTGCCAGCAGTGAATGGGGTGGCAGAGGGAACATTGAGCAGTTCTTC,CASSEWGGRGNIEQFF
14,TRBV5-6,-,-,TRBJ2-1,TGTGCCAGCAGCTTGGAATTAGGGATCCATGAGCAGTTCTTC,CASSLELGIHEQFF
14,TRBV10-3,-,TRBD1,TRBJ2-5,TGTGCCATCAGTGGGGGGACAGGGTCAGAGACCCAGTACTTC,CAISGGTGSETQYF
13,TRBV7-2,-,-,TRBJ2-5,TGTGCCAGCAGCCCGAGGAGCGGTGGGACCCAGTACTTC,CASSPRSGGTQYF
12,TRBV6-6,-,-,TRBJ2-5,TGTGCCAGCAGTCCCCCGGACGGGACCCAGTACTTC,CASSPPDGTQYF
15,TRBV6-4,-,TRBD2,TRBJ2-3,TGTGCCACCACTCCATCAGCGGGAGGTACAGATACGCAGTATTTT,CATTPSAGGTDTQYF
13,TRBV7-2,-,-,TRBJ1-1,TGTGCCAGCAGCTCAAGTATGAACACTGAAGCTTTCTTT,CASSSSMNTEAFF
13,TRBV11-2,-,TRBD2,TRBJ2-7,TGTGCCAGTGGACTAGCGGCTCCCTACGAGCAGTACTTC,CASGLAAPYEQYF